The 25 T cell receptor beta chains below come from one sample, sequenced in a study of blood T cell repertoires in COVID-19 (dated by TCRdb to about 2020). Libraries were prepared through the immunoSEQ multiplex PCR assay. TCRdb's version of the immuneACCESS table is confined to in-frame rearrangements and falls short of the full clone set. An unresolved V gene accounts for under half of the shortfall where checked; the remainder is of unknown origin. The sample contains hundreds of thousands of clones, approximately 90% of them found a single time. The ten largest make up around 9.5% of the sample. Sequences were obtained from PBMCs or T cells enriched from blood (not recorded which). The receptor source for this set is a middle-aged woman who had recovered from COVID-19.

The chain carries TRBV28 and TRBJ1-2; D may be TRBD1 (6 bases). Deletions cut 3 bases from V and 8 bases from J, with 16 bases between. The CDR3 contains 14 residues. Germline assignment: CDR1 MDHEN and CDR2 SYDVKM. The CDR3 DNA reads as TGTGCCAGCAGTTTGAACAGGGTGTCAGGAGGCTACACCTTC. Encoded protein: CASSLNRVSGGYTF.

The chain employs TRBV19 and TRBJ1-4; maybe TRBD1 (6 bases). The V gene's germline CDR1 is LNHDA and CDR2 SQIVND (reference sequence). Trimming took off 7 bases at V and 10 bases at J, with 13 bases between the two ends. The CDR3 has 12 amino acids. This chain's CDR3 is CASTGGGGKLFF. The CDR3 DNA sequence: TGTGCCAGTACGGGGGGCGGAGGAAAACTGTTTTTT.

The chain carries TRBV11-2 and TRBJ2-2; possible D gene TRBD2, 6 bases. The CDR3 is 14 residues long. Trimming removed 5 bases from V and 5 bases from J, with 12 bases in between. Per the germline V gene, CDR1 is SGHAT and CDR2 is FQNNGV. The CDR3 DNA reads as TGTGCCAGCAGCCCCCAGCGGGCTACCGGGGAGCTGTTTTTT. Translation: CASSPQRATGELFF.

This chain joins TRBV4-3 and TRBJ2-3; 10 bases fit TRBD2. Trimming removed 2 bases from V and 4 bases from J; junction bases left unmatched: 3. This CDR3 contains 15 residues. The germline V gene encodes CDR1 LGHNA and CDR2 YSLEER. The CDR3 DNA follows: TGCGCCAGCAGCCAATTAGCGGGGGGACCAGATACGCAGTATTTT. Amino acid sequence: CASSQLAGGPDTQYF.

V and J are TRBV18 and TRBJ2-7; 7 bases agree with TRBD2. There are 16 residues in the CDR3. Germline V lookup: CDR1 KGHSH, CDR2 LQKENI. With V trimmed by 0 bases and J by 1 base, 6 bases remained unmatched. CDR3 sequence (DNA): TGTGCCAGCTCACCACCGGCCGGGAGGAGGTCCTACGAGCAGTACTTC. Translating gives CASSPPAGRRSYEQYF.

The chain links TRBV27 to TRBJ1-1; D may be TRBD1 (5 bases). V lost 2 bases to trimming and J lost 7 bases, with 14 bases between them. The V gene's germline CDR1 is MNHEY and CDR2 SMNVEV (reference sequence). The CDR3 totals 14 residues. The CDR3, as DNA: TGTGCCAGCAGTTTAATTCCAGGGAGGGTTGAAGCTTTCTTT. It yields the protein CASSLIPGRVEAFF.

The chain has TRBV4-1 and TRBJ2-1; 15 bases align to TRBD2. The germline V gene encodes CDR1 MGHRA and CDR2 YSYEKL. The CDR3 sequence is 17 residues long. After removal of 4 bases from V and 3 bases from J, the junction contained 4 bases not matched to a gene. The CDR3 sequence: CASSRGLAGGLYNEQFF. Here the CDR3 DNA reads TGCGCCAGCAGCCGGGGACTAGCGGGAGGCCTCTACAATGAGCAGTTCTTC.

V and J are TRBV5-4 and TRBJ2-7, with D maybe TRBD2 (6 bases). Germline V gene sequence: CDR1 SGHNT, CDR2 YYREEE (reference sequence). V lost 4 bases to trimming and J lost 2 bases, with 16 bases between them. The CDR3 is 15 amino acids. CDR3 nucleotide sequence: TGTGCCAGCAGCCGCTCCTGGGAGGCCCCCTACGAGCAGTACTTC. The encoded protein is CASSRSWEAPYEQYF.

This clone was seen a single time. V and J are TRBV6-2 or TRBV6-3 and TRBJ1-2; possibly TRBD1 for D (5 bases). Germline CDR1 MNHEY, CDR2 SVGEGT. This CDR3 comprises 14 residues. Trimming removed 2 bases from V and 5 bases from J, with 12 bases in between. The CDR3 nucleotides are TGTGCCAGCAGTTACGACCAGGGTATTTATGGCTACACCTTC. Protein: CASSYDQGIYGYTF.

The chain carries TRBV9 and TRBJ2-5; D not certain. Germline values: CDR1 SGDLS, CDR2 YYNGEE. The CDR3 runs 14 residues. V was cut by 4 bases and J by 2 bases, with 12 bases left in between. The DNA of the CDR3 is TGTGCCAGCAGCCCGCCGTGGAGTCAAGAGACCCAGTACTTC. Translating gives CASSPPWSQETQYF.

This clone has more than one count but fewer than ten. J is TRBJ2-3 and V is TRBV7-6; TRBD2 agrees at 10 bases. V dropped 3 bases and J dropped 4; count of bases not matched to a gene: 7. The CDR3 is made up of 16 amino acids. Germline V gene lookup returns CDR1 SGHVS and CDR2 FNYEAQ. The CDR3: CASSLGSGRAADTQYF. The DNA of the CDR3 is TGTGCCAGCAGCTTGGGCAGCGGGAGGGCCGCAGATACGCAGTATTTT.

The rearrangement links TRBV20-1 to TRBJ2-1; D not resolved. The CDR3 has 15 amino acids. Germline-derived CDR1 and CDR2 are DFQATT and SNEGSKA (reference sequence). V lost 3 bases and J lost 3, with 15 bases in between. The CDR3 bases are TGCAGTGCTAGTAGGTCGGGTAAATACTACAATGAGCAGTTCTTC. Protein: CSASRSGKYYNEQFF.

This clone was observed once. Other DNA sequences of this sample code for an identical CDR3. This chain joins TRBV19 and TRBJ2-7, with 8 bases matching TRBD1. V gave up 5 bases and J gave up 0 bases; unmatched junction bases: 3. There are 14 residues in the CDR3. Germline lookup yields CDR1 LNHDA and CDR2 SQIVND (reference sequence). The CDR3 DNA reads as TGTGCCAGTAGTCGGGACAGGCGCTCCTACGAGCAGTACTTC. As protein: CASSRDRRSYEQYF.

The J gene is TRBJ2-1, the V gene TRBV27; TRBD2 agrees at 10 bases. CDR1 MNHEY and CDR2 SMNVEV come from the germline V gene (reference sequence). The CDR3 extends over 16 amino acids. V gave up 3 bases and J gave up 10 bases; unmatched junction bases: 12. The CDR3 DNA reads as TGTGCCAGCAGTTTGCACAATGGGCTAGCGGGAGTCGAGCAGTTCTTC. This codes for CASSLHNGLAGVEQFF.

The gene calls are TRBV7-9 and TRBJ1-1; the match to TRBD1 covers 7 bases. The CDR3 is 14 amino acids. The germline V gene has CDR1 SEHNR and CDR2 FQNEAQ (reference sequence). With V trimmed by 3 bases and J by 4 bases, 5 bases remained unmatched. The CDR3 DNA is TGTGCCAGCAGCTTGGAGGGGGCTGGCACTGAAGCTTTCTTT. It translates to CASSLEGAGTEAFF.

J is TRBJ2-7 and V is TRBV5-1; maybe TRBD2 (6 bases). Trimming left V 0 bases short and J 3 bases short, with 7 bases between. This CDR3 has 13 amino acids. Germline-derived CDR1 and CDR2 are SGHRS and YFSETQ. The CDR3 reads CASSLVGGYEQYF. CDR3 nucleotides: TGCGCCAGCAGCTTGGTGGGGGGCTACGAGCAGTACTTC. Variable domain in full (rest from reference TRBV5-1 and TRBJ2-7): KAGVTQTPRYLIKTRGQQVTLSCSPISGHRSVSWYQQTPGQGLQFLFEYFSETQRNKGNFPGRFSGRQFSNSRSEMNVSTLELGDSALYLCASSLVGGYEQYFGPGTRLTVT.

The chain carries TRBV5-6 and TRBJ1-1; D perhaps matches TRBD1 (5 bases). This CDR3 has 14 amino acids. Trimming stripped 1 base from V and 0 bases from J, with 7 bases between. Germline assignment: CDR1 SGHDT and CDR2 YYEEEE. This chain's CDR3 is CASSLRQMNTEAFF. The CDR3 DNA sequence: TGTGCCAGCAGCTTGAGACAGATGAACACTGAAGCTTTCTTT.

This chain uses TRBV9 with TRBJ2-1, with 8 bases aligning to TRBD2. With 4 bases clipped from V and 7 bases from J, the junction kept 13 bases outside the gene matches. CDR3 length: 16 residues. CDR1 and CDR2 from the germline V gene are SGDLS and YYNGEE. The CDR3 DNA reads as TGTGCCAGCAGCCCGCGTGGGCGGGAGGCCGAGAATGAGCAGTTCTTC. Protein: CASSPRGREAENEQFF.

The CDR3 loop is CASSSGTGVGEQYF. DNA of the CDR3: TGTGCCAGCAGCTCCGGGACAGGGGTTGGCGAGCAGTACTTC. The chain carries TRBV5-4 and TRBJ2-7, with 10 bases that match TRBD1. The germline V gene encodes CDR1 SGHNT and CDR2 YYREEE (reference sequence). V shed 3 bases, J shed 6 bases, and the junction held 6 bases outside the gene matches. The CDR3 totals 14 residues.

In its sample, this clone was seen a few times. V gene TRBV2 combines with J gene TRBJ2-7, with D unclear. The germline V gene encodes CDR1 SNHLY and CDR2 FYNNEI. The CDR3 length is 14 residues. V lost 1 base and J lost 2, with 9 bases in between. The CDR3, as DNA: TGTGCCAGCAGTGAAGGTCCGACACCCTACGAGCAGTACTTC. Translating it yields CASSEGPTPYEQYF. The entire variable domain, with the rest obtained from reference TRBV2 and TRBJ2-7, is as follows: EPEVTQTPSHQVTQMGQEVILRCVPISNHLYFYWYRQILGQKVEFLVSFYNNEISEKSEIFDDQFSVERPDGSNFTLKIRSTKLEDSAMYFCASSEGPTPYEQYFGPGTRLTVT.

This sequence joins TRBV6-2 or TRBV6-3 and TRBJ2-5; no firm D call. The germline CDR1 and CDR2 sequences are MNHEY and SVGEGT. This CDR3 region has 12 residues. V dropped 2 bases and J dropped 5 bases, with 6 bases sitting between them. The CDR3 sequence is CASSYPLETQYF. The DNA for the CDR3 is TGTGCCAGCAGTTACCCTTTGGAGACCCAGTACTTC.

A few counts support this clone. The chain uses TRBV5-4 and TRBJ1-2, with TRBD1 matching over 8 bases. CDR1 and CDR2 from the germline V gene are SGHNT and YYREEE (reference sequence). The CDR3 is 14 amino acids. With 2 bases clipped from V and 4 bases from J, the junction kept 4 bases outside the gene matches. The CDR3 is CASSFSGTGYGYTF. The DNA for the CDR3 is TGTGCCAGCAGCTTCTCCGGGACAGGCTATGGCTACACCTTC.

V and J are TRBV29-1 and TRBJ1-1; D unclear. Trimming removed 7 bases from V and 5 bases from J, with 11 bases in between. The CDR3 has 11 amino acids. From germline, CDR1 is SQVTM and CDR2 ANQGSEA. CDR3 coding DNA: TGCAGCGGGAGCGGGGTAACTGAAGCTTTCTTT. Translation gives CSGSGVTEAFF.

This rearrangement joins TRBV7-9 to TRBJ1-4; 9 bases are a match to TRBD1. This CDR3 is built from 14 residues. Looked up from germline, CDR1 is SEHNR and CDR2 is FQNEAQ (reference sequence). With 5 bases clipped from V and 8 bases from J, the junction kept 6 bases outside the gene matches. CDR3 amino acids: CASSHRDREEKLFF. The CDR3 DNA reads as TGTGCCAGCAGCCACCGGGACAGGGAAGAAAAACTGTTTTTT.

This clone was detected only a few times. V gene TRBV30 combines with J gene TRBJ2-5; the D gene is possibly TRBD2 (5 bases). The ends were cut back, 0 bases at V and 5 bases at J, with 10 bases in the middle. The CDR3 sequence is 13 residues long. Germline V gene sequence: CDR1 GTSNPN, CDR2 SVGIG (reference sequence). This chain's CDR3 is CAWSVRSGETQYF. DNA of the CDR3: TGTGCCTGGAGTGTAAGGTCGGGGGAGACCCAGTACTTC. Complete variable domain (other parts from reference TRBV30 and TRBJ2-5): SQTIHQWPATLVQPVGSPLSLECTVEGTSNPNLYWYRQAAGRGLQLLFYSVGIGQISSEVPQNLSASRPQDRQFILSSKKLLLSDSGFYLCAWSVRSGETQYFGPGTRLLVL.